The rows below give T cell receptor beta chains drawn from one sample of a study of T cells in Graves' hyperthyroidism and ophthalmopathy. Each CDR3 protein gets one entry after TCRdb re-called the multiplex PCR reads with MiXCR. Of approximately 600,000 distinct CDR3 sequences listed, less than 25% are singletons. Input material: blood. All receptors come from a man aged 30 to 45 with Graves' ophthalmopathy. Both conserved end residues are trimmed from each CDR3. The order of the fields is J gene, V gene, CDR3 length, CDR3 protein.

TRBJ1-5 TRBV6-1 13 ASSKLLGDNQPQH
TRBJ2-2 TRBV7-7 13 ASSPSGSVTGELF
TRBJ1-2 TRBV6-1 10 ASSSLNYGYT
TRBJ1-2 TRBV20-1 10 SARGQGQGYT
TRBJ2-3 TRBV6-2/TRBV6-3 15 ASSYPLAGQSTDTQY
TRBJ2-5 TRBV12-3/TRBV12-4 13 ASSYSGADQETQY
TRBJ2-5 TRBV19 12 ASSIIAGQETQY
TRBJ2-7 TRBV27 14 ASSPGTSGRTDEQY
TRBJ2-7 TRBV5-1 13 ASSLVGTDSYEQY
TRBJ2-7 TRBV20-1 12 SARELASSYEQY
TRBJ2-5 TRBV7-3 13 ASSLFGTGGETQY
TRBJ2-1 TRBV9 15 ASSGGPRLGGRNEQF
TRBJ1-4 TRBV5-1 12 ASSLAGTGEKLF
TRBJ2-3 TRBV15 11 ATSRDSENTQY
TRBJ2-7 TRBV25-1 14 ASSEPAGQGAYEQY
TRBJ2-1 TRBV7-2 13 ASSLFLQGAGEQF
TRBJ1-1 TRBV27 13 ASSRQLQMNTEAF
TRBJ2-5 TRBV7-2 16 ASSSVRGVLGPQETQY
TRBJ2-3 TRBV10-3 14 AISESLAGMEDTQY
TRBJ1-4 TRBV25-1 12 ASIKGGKDEKLF
TRBJ2-1 TRBV30 14 AWSPQRWSSYNEQF
TRBJ2-5 TRBV10-3 12 AISDHGGAETQY
TRBJ1-1 TRBV6-1 12 ASSVKQGNTEAF
TRBJ2-6 TRBV3-1 13 ASSRPRSGANVLT
TRBJ2-7 TRBV10-1 12 ASSESDRLGEQY
TRBJ1-5 TRBV5-1 11 ASSLGANQPQH
TRBJ2-1 TRBV20-1 13 SARGGRGSYNEQF
TRBJ2-1 TRBV6-1 14 ASSPDPSGANNEQF
TRBJ2-4 TRBV11-2 15 ASSLGNNRLAKNIQY
TRBJ1-1 TRBV30 11 ARTGPMNTEAF
TRBJ2-1 TRBV6-1 11 ASSSGSLNEQF
TRBJ2-5 TRBV20-1 12 SATQWPVQETQY
TRBJ1-1 TRBV28 12 ASRTTLRNTEAF
TRBJ1-5 TRBV12-3/TRBV12-4 12 ASSFEQFNQPQH
TRBJ2-2 TRBV29-1 13 SVEGGSEGTGELF
TRBJ2-7 TRBV2 13 ASRERLAGQREQY
TRBJ1-3 TRBV12-3/TRBV12-4 14 ASTPRGVGSGNTIY
TRBJ1-5 TRBV11-2 13 ASSLARAGNQPQH
TRBJ2-5 TRBV18 11 ASSPQDQETQY
TRBJ1-1 TRBV5-6 12 ASSSGEANTEAF
TRBJ2-7 TRBV18 11 ASSPARSYEQY
TRBJ2-2 TRBV2 13 ASRDGAANTGELF
TRBJ2-1 TRBV2 13 ASGEWGHSYNEQF
TRBJ2-7 TRBV18 11 ASSSDQVQGQY
TRBJ2-7 TRBV6-1 12 ASSWGTSGYEQY
TRBJ2-1 TRBV6-1 11 ASSSSKGGEQF
TRBJ2-1 TRBV27 12 AISTSGIANEQF
TRBJ2-3 TRBV27 14 ASSLRSGGVTDTQY
TRBJ2-7 TRBV6-1 11 ASSVQGLDEQY
TRBJ2-2 TRBV10-1 13 ASSESSANTGELF
TRBJ1-5 TRBV28 11 ASSFAGRQPQH
TRBJ2-3 TRBV29-1 11 SVYRFLTDTQY
TRBJ2-7 TRBV7-9 13 ASSYNQDISYEQY
TRBJ2-1 TRBV28 8 ASSSREQF
TRBJ2-3 TRBV28 12 ASSLGAANFAQY